This TCR beta chain was found in a study of blood T cell repertoires in COVID-19. Study context: Samples taken during acute and convalescent COVID-19 were collected in the United States, Italy and Spain. The cDNA or gDNA used as material had been derived from T cells, B-cell-depleted T cells, or PBMCs.

The Seattle patients joined while their infection was active and were tracked longitudinally afterward. The CDR3 totals 17 residues. Germline CDR1 is LGHDT and CDR2 is YNNKEL (reference sequence). V shed 4 bases and J 4 bases; nucleotides not matched to a gene: 5. Original processing notes: Reference gene primer amplification in the assay estimated nucleated cell counts. Produced via immunoSEQ multiplex PCR; TCRdb's table is partial and in-frame only. The V and J calls and the clone size are those of that table, but D and trimming were determined from the DNA. Of about 390,000 clones listed, around 87% are singletons.

The receptor was derived from a woman in her sixties with COVID-19, enrolled during active disease. This chain links TRBV3-1 (or the pseudogene TRBV3-2) with TRBJ2-1, with 15 bases that match TRBD2. The sequenced material came from peripheral blood. The CDR3 loop reads CASSRGTSGGTYNEQFF. The DNA of the CDR3 is TGTGCCAGCAGCCGCGGGACTAGCGGGGGGACTTACAATGAGCAGTTCTTC.